The rows below give T cell receptor beta chains drawn from one sample of a study of T cells after yellow fever vaccination. TCRdb analysed the 5' RACE reads with MiXCR anew, one entry per CDR3 protein. The table shows fewer than 90,000 distinct CDR3 sequences, with approximately 7.7% occurring only once. Sequencing was performed on CD8+ T cells sorted from PBMCs, taken more than 4 days after the first yellow fever vaccination. These TCRs come from a man in his late teens or twenties who received the YFV17D yellow fever vaccine. CDR3s include the opening cysteine and the closing phenylalanine or tryptophan. The order of the fields is V gene, clone size, J gene, D gene, CDR3 protein, CDR3 DNA. A D gene is named only where the DNA matches it firmly. Where a row states a size, it is once, few, many or the class of an expanded clone; other rows omit it.

V gene: TRBV7-9; clone size: few; J gene: TRBJ1-2; D gene: -; CDR3 protein: CASTPSGVSGYTF; CDR3 DNA: TGTGCCAGCACCCCAAGTGGGGTTTCTGGCTACACCTTC
V gene: TRBV13; clone size: -; J gene: TRBJ2-3; D gene: -; CDR3 protein: CASSLMGGGPTDTQYF; CDR3 DNA: TGTGCCAGCAGCTTGATGGGGGGGGGGCCCACAGATACGCAGTATTTT
V gene: TRBV6-5; clone size: -; J gene: TRBJ1-2; D gene: -; CDR3 protein: CASSYGTSGYTF; CDR3 DNA: TGTGCCAGCAGTTACGGTACATCTGGCTACACCTTC
V gene: TRBV2; clone size: many; J gene: TRBJ2-3; D gene: -; CDR3 protein: CASSDEESTDTQYF; CDR3 DNA: TGTGCCAGCAGTGACGAGGAGAGCACAGATACGCAGTATTTT
V gene: TRBV27; clone size: many; J gene: TRBJ1-5; D gene: -; CDR3 protein: CASSFAYSNQPQHF; CDR3 DNA: TGTGCCAGCAGTTTCGCGTATAGCAATCAGCCCCAGCATTTT
V gene: TRBV7-8; clone size: few; J gene: TRBJ2-3; D gene: -; CDR3 protein: CASSLASPTDTQYF; CDR3 DNA: TGTGCCAGCAGCTTAGCGTCGCCCACAGATACGCAGTATTTT
V gene: TRBV6-2/TRBV6-3; clone size: many; J gene: TRBJ2-2; D gene: TRBD2; CDR3 protein: CASSTGLADTGELFF; CDR3 DNA: TGTGCCAGCAGTACGGGACTAGCGGACACCGGGGAGCTGTTTTTT
V gene: TRBV6-1; clone size: few; J gene: TRBJ1-4; D gene: TRBD1; CDR3 protein: CASTPGQGVANEKLFF; CDR3 DNA: TGTGCCAGCACCCCGGGACAGGGGGTGGCTAATGAAAAACTGTTTTTT
V gene: TRBV6-5; clone size: few; J gene: TRBJ2-5; D gene: -; CDR3 protein: CASSYEGAKETQYF; CDR3 DNA: TGTGCCAGCAGTTATGAAGGGGCTAAAGAGACCCAGTACTTC
V gene: TRBV28; clone size: many; J gene: TRBJ2-2; D gene: TRBD2; CDR3 protein: CASSFLAGGNTGELFF; CDR3 DNA: TGTGCCAGCAGTTTCCTAGCGGGGGGGAACACCGGGGAGCTGTTTTTT
V gene: TRBV4-1; clone size: many; J gene: TRBJ2-3; D gene: -; CDR3 protein: CASSQGLLADTQYF; CDR3 DNA: TGCGCCAGCAGCCAAGGATTATTGGCAGATACGCAGTATTTT
V gene: TRBV10-2; clone size: many; J gene: TRBJ2-3; D gene: -; CDR3 protein: CASTGATDTQYF; CDR3 DNA: TGCGCCAGCACTGGCGCCACAGATACGCAGTATTTT
V gene: TRBV18; clone size: many; J gene: TRBJ2-3; D gene: -; CDR3 protein: CASSPPSDTQYF; CDR3 DNA: TGTGCCAGCTCACCACCGTCAGATACGCAGTATTTT
V gene: TRBV11-2; clone size: many; J gene: TRBJ2-1; D gene: TRBD1; CDR3 protein: CASSSTGGDEQFF; CDR3 DNA: TGTGCCAGCAGCTCGACAGGGGGCGATGAGCAGTTCTTC
V gene: TRBV28; clone size: many; J gene: TRBJ2-3; D gene: TRBD2; CDR3 protein: CASSPDGLALDTQYF; CDR3 DNA: TGTGCCAGCAGCCCTGACGGACTAGCGCTAGATACGCAGTATTTT
V gene: TRBV7-8; clone size: many; J gene: TRBJ2-1; D gene: TRBD2; CDR3 protein: CASSSGGTTIRNEQFF; CDR3 DNA: TGTGCCAGCAGCTCGGGAGGGACAACCATTAGGAATGAGCAGTTCTTC
V gene: TRBV7-8; clone size: few; J gene: TRBJ2-7; D gene: -; CDR3 protein: CASSFGLYEQYF; CDR3 DNA: TGTGCCAGCAGCTTCGGGCTTTACGAGCAGTACTTC
V gene: TRBV28; clone size: many; J gene: TRBJ2-2; D gene: TRBD1; CDR3 protein: CASSSLLWGQGYTGELFF; CDR3 DNA: TGTGCCAGCAGTTCTCTCCTCTGGGGACAGGGTTATACCGGGGAGCTGTTTTTT
V gene: TRBV7-2; clone size: many; J gene: TRBJ1-1; D gene: TRBD1; CDR3 protein: CASSLVQGARNTEAFF; CDR3 DNA: TGTGCCAGCAGCTTAGTCCAGGGGGCGCGGAACACTGAAGCTTTCTTT
V gene: TRBV7-3; clone size: few; J gene: TRBJ2-4; D gene: TRBD1; CDR3 protein: CASSYGTGGMNIQYF; CDR3 DNA: TGTGCCAGCAGCTATGGGACAGGGGGCATGAACATTCAGTACTTC
V gene: TRBV20-1; clone size: -; J gene: TRBJ1-1; D gene: -; CDR3 protein: CSGRKVAEAFF; CDR3 DNA: TGCAGTGGGAGAAAAGTGGCTGAAGCTTTCTTT
V gene: TRBV6-2/TRBV6-3; clone size: -; J gene: TRBJ2-1; D gene: TRBD1; CDR3 protein: CASRKTGGSYNEQFF; CDR3 DNA: TGTGCCAGCAGAAAAACAGGGGGTTCCTACAATGAGCAGTTCTTC
V gene: TRBV4-3; clone size: many; J gene: TRBJ1-4; D gene: -; CDR3 protein: CASSQEAGNGNEKLFF; CDR3 DNA: TGCGCCAGCAGCCAAGAAGCCGGGAACGGTAATGAAAAACTGTTTTTT
V gene: TRBV7-9; clone size: -; J gene: TRBJ2-7; D gene: -; CDR3 protein: CASSLGKGPYEQYF; CDR3 DNA: TGTGCCAGCAGCTTAGGGAAGGGCCCCTACGAGCAGTACTTC
V gene: TRBV11-2; clone size: few; J gene: TRBJ2-7; D gene: -; CDR3 protein: CASSPPQGMGEQYF; CDR3 DNA: TGTGCCAGCAGCCCGCCGCAGGGGATGGGTGAGCAGTACTTC
V gene: TRBV20-1; clone size: many; J gene: TRBJ2-1; D gene: -; CDR3 protein: CSARGPQGLNEQFF; CDR3 DNA: TGCAGTGCTAGAGGCCCCCAGGGGCTCAATGAGCAGTTCTTC
V gene: TRBV5-1; clone size: many; J gene: TRBJ2-1; D gene: -; CDR3 protein: CASSLFLEQFF; CDR3 DNA: TGCGCCAGCAGCTTGTTTCTTGAGCAGTTCTTC
V gene: TRBV6-5; clone size: -; J gene: TRBJ1-6; D gene: -; CDR3 protein: CASSYANNSPLHF; CDR3 DNA: TGTGCCAGCAGTTACGCAAATAATTCACCCCTCCACTTT
V gene: TRBV7-2; clone size: -; J gene: TRBJ2-3; D gene: -; CDR3 protein: CASSPRGGEADTQYF; CDR3 DNA: TGTGCCAGCAGTCCAAGGGGGGGGGAGGCAGATACGCAGTATTTT
V gene: TRBV12-3/TRBV12-4; clone size: few; J gene: TRBJ2-1; D gene: -; CDR3 protein: CASSLAGGANEQFF; CDR3 DNA: TGTGCCAGCAGTTTAGCGGGGGGGGCCAATGAGCAGTTCTTC
V gene: TRBV28; clone size: many; J gene: TRBJ1-1; D gene: TRBD1; CDR3 protein: CASSAYGTGGTEAFF; CDR3 DNA: TGTGCCAGCAGTGCCTACGGGACAGGGGGCACTGAAGCTTTCTTT
V gene: TRBV5-6; clone size: many; J gene: TRBJ2-3; D gene: TRBD2; CDR3 protein: CASSFLRFGLADTTDTQYF; CDR3 DNA: TGTGCCAGCAGCTTCCTTCGGTTTGGGCTAGCGGATACCACAGATACGCAGTATTTT
V gene: TRBV6-2/TRBV6-3; clone size: few; J gene: TRBJ2-1; D gene: -; CDR3 protein: CASSSVVRDEQFF; CDR3 DNA: TGTGCCAGCAGTTCGGTCGTCCGGGATGAGCAGTTCTTC
V gene: TRBV21-1; clone size: many; J gene: TRBJ1-2; D gene: -; CDR3 protein: CASSKEIVGAIYGYTF; CDR3 DNA: TGTGCCAGCAGCAAAGAAATAGTGGGGGCGATCTATGGCTACACCTTC
V gene: TRBV7-3; clone size: few; J gene: TRBJ2-5; D gene: -; CDR3 protein: CASSRTVETQYF; CDR3 DNA: TGTGCCAGCAGCAGGACAGTAGAGACCCAGTACTTC
V gene: TRBV29-1; clone size: many; J gene: TRBJ1-1; D gene: TRBD1; CDR3 protein: CSVDKLRTGGDTEAFF; CDR3 DNA: TGCAGCGTTGATAAGCTTCGGACAGGGGGAGACACTGAAGCTTTCTTT
V gene: TRBV27; clone size: -; J gene: TRBJ1-2; D gene: -; CDR3 protein: CASSLLSGYGYIF; CDR3 DNA: TGTGCCAGCAGTCTCCTGTCGGGGTATGGCTACATCTTC
V gene: TRBV10-3; clone size: -; J gene: TRBJ1-6; D gene: TRBD1; CDR3 protein: CAISASRDSNSPLHF; CDR3 DNA: TGTGCCATCAGCGCGAGCCGGGACAGCAATTCACCCCTCCACTTT
V gene: TRBV9; clone size: few; J gene: TRBJ2-3; D gene: -; CDR3 protein: CASSPGEDTQYF; CDR3 DNA: TGTGCCAGCAGCCCCGGCGAGGATACGCAGTATTTT
V gene: TRBV5-6; clone size: many; J gene: TRBJ1-5; D gene: -; CDR3 protein: CASSLLDSSNQPQHF; CDR3 DNA: TGTGCCAGCAGCTTACTTGACAGTAGCAATCAGCCCCAGCATTTT
V gene: TRBV4-1; clone size: -; J gene: TRBJ1-1; D gene: TRBD1; CDR3 protein: CASSHSEQGYTEAFF; CDR3 DNA: TGCGCCAGCAGCCACTCCGAACAGGGGTACACTGAAGCTTTCTTT
V gene: TRBV12-3/TRBV12-4; clone size: few; J gene: TRBJ2-5; D gene: TRBD2; CDR3 protein: CASSPRVAGGQETQYF; CDR3 DNA: TGTGCCAGCAGCCCACGGGTTGCGGGGGGCCAAGAGACCCAGTACTTC
V gene: TRBV6-1; clone size: many; J gene: TRBJ2-3; D gene: -; CDR3 protein: CASSPLRGVTDTQYF; CDR3 DNA: TGTGCCAGCAGCCCCCTACGGGGCGTCACAGATACGCAGTATTTT
V gene: TRBV5-4; clone size: few; J gene: TRBJ2-7; D gene: -; CDR3 protein: CASSLDRDWDEQYF; CDR3 DNA: TGTGCCAGCAGCTTGGACAGGGATTGGGACGAGCAGTACTTC
V gene: TRBV29-1; clone size: -; J gene: TRBJ1-1; D gene: -; CDR3 protein: CSVVVRDTEAFF; CDR3 DNA: TGCAGCGTTGTTGTCAGGGATACTGAAGCTTTCTTT
V gene: TRBV4-3; clone size: few; J gene: TRBJ1-6; D gene: TRBD1; CDR3 protein: CASSQSGTGWNSPLHF; CDR3 DNA: TGCGCCAGCAGCCAGTCGGGGACAGGTTGGAATTCACCCCTCCACTTT
V gene: TRBV6-5; clone size: -; J gene: TRBJ2-3; D gene: -; CDR3 protein: CASSYWPGPRDTQYF; CDR3 DNA: TGTGCCAGCAGTTACTGGCCGGGCCCCAGGGATACGCAGTATTTT
V gene: TRBV7-2; clone size: -; J gene: TRBJ1-6; D gene: -; CDR3 protein: CASSLAGDNSPLHF; CDR3 DNA: TGTGCCAGCAGCTTAGCAGGGGATAATTCACCCCTCCACTTT